This T cell receptor beta chain was obtained from a study of blood T cell repertoires in COVID-19. Background on the study: The origin of the acute and convalescent COVID-19 samples was the United States, Italy and Spain. PBMCs, B-cell-depleted T cells, or T cells provided the cDNA or gDNA that made up the material.

The germline CDR1 and CDR2 sequences are KGHDR and SFDVKD. V was clipped by 1 base and J by 5 bases; unmatched bases: 10. There are 17 residues in the CDR3. The data were produced by immunoSEQ multiplex PCR, yet TCRdb's version contains in-frame clones alone and is incomplete. Of around 75,000 clones in the sample, more than 70% are singletons; the top ten hold more than 1.1%. Sequenced material: peripheral blood. This chain links TRBV24-1 with TRBJ2-5; 9 nucleotides match TRBD2. This TCR came from a human donor in a cohort sampled during active COVID-19. Written as DNA, the CDR3 is TGTGCCACCAGTGATTTTGCGGTACTAGCGGGCCGCGAGACCCAGTACTTC. Translated: CATSDFAVLAGRETQYF.